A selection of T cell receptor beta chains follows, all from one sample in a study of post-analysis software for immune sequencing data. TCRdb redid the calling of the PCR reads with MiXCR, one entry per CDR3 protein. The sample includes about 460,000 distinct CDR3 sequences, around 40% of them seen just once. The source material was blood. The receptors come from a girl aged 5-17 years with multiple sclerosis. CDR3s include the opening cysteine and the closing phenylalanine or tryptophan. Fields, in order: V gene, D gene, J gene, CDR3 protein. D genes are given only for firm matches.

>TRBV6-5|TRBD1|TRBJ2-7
CASSYNIGTGDEQYF
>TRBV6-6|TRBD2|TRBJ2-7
CASSYGRGVDYEQYF
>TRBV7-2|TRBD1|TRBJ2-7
CASSRRQGYEQYF
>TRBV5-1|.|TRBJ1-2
CASSLEGESGYTF
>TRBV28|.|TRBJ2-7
CASSSGDNYEQYF
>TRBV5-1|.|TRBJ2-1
CASSLDQGPGEQFF
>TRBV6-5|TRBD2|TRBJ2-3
CASSYGFAGGGLTDTQYF
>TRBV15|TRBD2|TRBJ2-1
CVTTRWEGRRDEQFF
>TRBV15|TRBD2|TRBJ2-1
CATSRDRDGRGEFF
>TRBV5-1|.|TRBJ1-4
CASSFNGGSNEKLFF
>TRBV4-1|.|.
CASSPSGQRETQYF
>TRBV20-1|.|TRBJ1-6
CSARDRGSSYNSPLHF
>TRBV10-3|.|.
CAISKSPCYEQYF
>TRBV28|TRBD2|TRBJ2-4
CTSRTSGELAKNIQYF
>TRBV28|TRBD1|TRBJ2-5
CASSFAETGGETQYF